Listed here is a single TCR beta chain. Germline values: CDR1 MNHEY, CDR2 SMNVEV (reference sequence). The trim removed 0 bases at V and 4 bases at J, leaving 5 bases unmatched. The CDR3 spans 15 residues. Profiling relied on immunoSEQ multiplex PCR, and the TCRdb table lists in-frame clones only, not all of them. The table shows about 400,000 clones, with 87% occurring only once. The sample is drawn from a study of blood T cell repertoires in COVID-19. About the study: Acute and convalescent COVID-19 specimens originated in the United States, Italy and Spain. PBMCs, B-cell-depleted T cells, or T cells provided the cDNA or gDNA that made up the material.

The cohort comprised adults aged 18 to 89 years residing in approximately 25 US areas. Participant reports of clinical history set cohort assignment. The rearrangement links TRBV27 to TRBJ1-1; TRBD1 matches at 7 bases. The source is a woman aged 50 to 60 who had recovered from COVID-19. Specimen: PBMCs or T cells enriched from blood (not recorded which). CDR3 DNA sequence: TGTGCCAGCAGTTTATCGCCCAGGGGGATCACTGAAGCTTTCTTT. Translated, it gives CASSLSPRGITEAFF.